This T cell receptor (beta chain) was profiled in a study of T cells in Graves' hyperthyroidism and ophthalmopathy. The study, taken as a whole, reports: Most thyroid clonotypes with frequency above 0.001 were detected in blood.

Amplification of TCR beta CDR3 regions was performed using RNA transcripts as template. An initial round of RT-PCR targeting the TCR CDR3 relied on the HTBI primer set. TCRdb reprocessed the multiplex PCR reads with MiXCR, giving one entry per CDR3 protein. This table has 530,000 or so distinct CDR3 sequences, about half appearing once. This clonotype occurred many times. The antigen remains unidentified. Diagnosing involved the use of clinical symptoms, serum thyroxine and TRAb, thyroid ultrasound and orbital computed tomography. This sequence originates from a woman between 18 and 29 years old with Graves' hyperthyroidism. Sequenced material: peripheral blood or thyroid tissue (not recorded which).

The CDR3 reads CAISESISETQYF. The CDR3 DNA reads as TGTGCCATCAGTGAGTCGATATCTGAGACCCAGTACTTC. V is TRBV10-3 and J is TRBJ2-5; no clear D. This CDR3 has 13 amino acids. Per germline, CDR1 ENHRY and CDR2 SYGVKD. V lost 0 bases and J lost 5, with 7 bases in between.